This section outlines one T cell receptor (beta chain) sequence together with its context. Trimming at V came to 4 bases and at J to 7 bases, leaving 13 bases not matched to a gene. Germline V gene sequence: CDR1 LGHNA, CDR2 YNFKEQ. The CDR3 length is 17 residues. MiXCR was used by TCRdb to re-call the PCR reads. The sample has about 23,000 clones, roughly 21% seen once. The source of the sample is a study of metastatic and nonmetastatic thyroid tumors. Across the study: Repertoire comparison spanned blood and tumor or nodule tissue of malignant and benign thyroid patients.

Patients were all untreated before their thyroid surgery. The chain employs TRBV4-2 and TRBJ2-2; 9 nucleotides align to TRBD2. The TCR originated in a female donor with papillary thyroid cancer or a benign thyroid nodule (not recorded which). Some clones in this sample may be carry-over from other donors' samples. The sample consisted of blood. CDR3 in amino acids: CASSPEVLAGTFGELFF. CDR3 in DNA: TGTGCCAGCAGCCCAGAGGTCCTAGCGGGAACTTTCGGGGAGCTGTTTTTT.